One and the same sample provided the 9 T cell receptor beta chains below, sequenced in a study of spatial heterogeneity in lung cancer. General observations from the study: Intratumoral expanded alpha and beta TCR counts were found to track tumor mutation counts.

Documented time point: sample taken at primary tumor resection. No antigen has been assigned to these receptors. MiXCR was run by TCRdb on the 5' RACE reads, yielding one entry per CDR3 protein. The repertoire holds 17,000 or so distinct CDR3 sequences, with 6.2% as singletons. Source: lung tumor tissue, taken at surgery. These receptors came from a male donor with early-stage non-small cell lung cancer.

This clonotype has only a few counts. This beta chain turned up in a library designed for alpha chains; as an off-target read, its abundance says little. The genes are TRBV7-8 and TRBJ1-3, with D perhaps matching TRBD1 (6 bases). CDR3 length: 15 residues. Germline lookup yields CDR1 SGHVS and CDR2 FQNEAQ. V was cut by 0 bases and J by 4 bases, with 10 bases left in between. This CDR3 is CASSLAGGSGNTIYF. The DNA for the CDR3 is TGTGCCAGCAGCTTAGCGGGGGGCTCAGGAAACACCATATATTTT.

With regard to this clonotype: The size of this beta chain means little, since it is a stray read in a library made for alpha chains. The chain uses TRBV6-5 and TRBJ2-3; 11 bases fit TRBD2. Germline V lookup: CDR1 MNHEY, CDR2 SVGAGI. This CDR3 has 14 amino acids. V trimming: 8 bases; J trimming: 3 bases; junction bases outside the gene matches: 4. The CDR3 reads CASRASGGTDTQYF. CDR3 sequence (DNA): TGTGCCAGCCGAGCTAGCGGGGGGACAGATACGCAGTATTTT.

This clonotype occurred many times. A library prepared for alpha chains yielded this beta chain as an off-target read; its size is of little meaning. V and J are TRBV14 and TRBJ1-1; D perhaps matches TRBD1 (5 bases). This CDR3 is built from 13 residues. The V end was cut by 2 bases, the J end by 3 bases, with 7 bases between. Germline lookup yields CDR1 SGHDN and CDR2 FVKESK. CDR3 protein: CASSQQGYTEAFF. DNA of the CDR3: TGTGCCAGCAGCCAACAGGGTTACACTGAAGCTTTCTTT.

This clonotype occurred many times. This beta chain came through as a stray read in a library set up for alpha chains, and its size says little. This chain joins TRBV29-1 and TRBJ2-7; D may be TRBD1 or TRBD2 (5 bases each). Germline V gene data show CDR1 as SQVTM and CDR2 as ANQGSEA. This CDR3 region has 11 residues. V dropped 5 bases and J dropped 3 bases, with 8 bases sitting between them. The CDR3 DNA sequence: TGCAGCGTTTGGGACGTCTACGAGCAGTACTTC. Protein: CSVWDVYEQYF.

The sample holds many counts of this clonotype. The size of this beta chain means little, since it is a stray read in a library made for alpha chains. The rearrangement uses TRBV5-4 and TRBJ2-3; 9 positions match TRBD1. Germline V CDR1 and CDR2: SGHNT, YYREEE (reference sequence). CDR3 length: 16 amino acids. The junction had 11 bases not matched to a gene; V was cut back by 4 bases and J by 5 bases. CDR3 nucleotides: TGTGCCAGCAGCCGCGACACAGGGGGCAGTGGAGATACGCAGTATTTT. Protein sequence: CASSRDTGGSGDTQYF.

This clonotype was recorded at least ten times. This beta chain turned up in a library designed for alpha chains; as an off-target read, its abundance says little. The DNA of the CDR3 is TGTGCCAGCAGTTTAGGCCCCAGCACCTATGGCTACACCTTC. This codes for CASSLGPSTYGYTF. The chain joins TRBV28 to TRBJ1-2; no clear D gene. Trimming took 2 bases from V and 4 from J, leaving 11 bases between them. Germline-derived CDR1 and CDR2 are MDHEN and SYDVKM. The CDR3 consists of 14 residues.

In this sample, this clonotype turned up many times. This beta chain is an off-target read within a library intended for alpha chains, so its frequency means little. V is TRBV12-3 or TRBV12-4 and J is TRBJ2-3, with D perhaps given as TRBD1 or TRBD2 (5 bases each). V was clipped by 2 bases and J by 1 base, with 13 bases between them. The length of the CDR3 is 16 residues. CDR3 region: CASSLWWDEGTDTQYF. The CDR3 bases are TGTGCCAGCAGTTTATGGTGGGACGAGGGCACAGATACGCAGTATTTT.

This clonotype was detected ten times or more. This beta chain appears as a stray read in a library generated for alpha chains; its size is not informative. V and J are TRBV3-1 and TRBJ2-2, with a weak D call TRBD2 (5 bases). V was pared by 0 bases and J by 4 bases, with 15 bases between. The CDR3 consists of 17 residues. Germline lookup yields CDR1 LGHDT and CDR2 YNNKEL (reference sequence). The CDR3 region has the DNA TGTGCCAGCAGCCAAGAGCGAACTAGTGATGGCACCGGGGAGCTGTTTTTT. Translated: CASSQERTSDGTGELFF.

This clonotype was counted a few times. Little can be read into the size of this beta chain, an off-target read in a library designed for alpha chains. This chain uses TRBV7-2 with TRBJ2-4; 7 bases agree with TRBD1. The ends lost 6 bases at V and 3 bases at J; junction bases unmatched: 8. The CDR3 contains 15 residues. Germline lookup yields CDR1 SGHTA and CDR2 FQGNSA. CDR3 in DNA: TGTGCCAGCAGTTACCTGCAGGGGGTCAAAAACATTCAGTACTTC. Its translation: CASSYLQGVKNIQYF.